This T cell receptor (beta chain) was identified in a study of blood T cells in healthy people across ages. Study-wide results and caveats: It was not possible, with unsorted PBMCs, to conclusively compare naive and antigen-experienced cells.

Every participating donor contributed approximately 9.5 milliliters of peripheral blood through a draw. No fewer than 6 micrograms of total RNA were isolated from every sample. A word on this clonotype: The antigen remains undetermined.

It was with a sample-barcoded 5' primer and a J-beta primer mix that a second PCR of about 7 to 12 cycles was run. TCRdb analysed the 5' RACE reads with MiXCR anew, one entry per CDR3 protein. Of about 680,000 distinct CDR3 sequences listed, over 45% were seen once; the top ten hold under 35%. The CDR3 contains 13 residues. V lost 5 bases and J 3 bases, leaving 10 bases between the germline ends. The TCR sequence derives from a woman aged 55-75 years in good health. Sequencing was performed on blood. The chain carries TRBV12-3 or TRBV12-4 and TRBJ1-1; D not certain. The CDR3 nucleotides are TGTGCCAGCAGTAGGGCCTCTTACACTGAAGCTTTCTTT. Residues: CASSRASYTEAFF.